One TCR beta chain is described in this entry. The data were taken from a study of T cell responses to AZD1222 COVID-19 vaccine. Method: immunoSEQ multiplex PCR; TCRdb's copy keeps in-frame clones and lacks some. The sample shows 95,000 to 150,000 clones, approximately 90% of them seen only once. Looked up from germline, CDR1 is SGHNT and CDR2 is YYREEE (reference sequence). The CDR3 is 13 amino acids. V was cut by 3 bases and J by 2 bases, with 8 bases left in between. The chain recombines TRBV5-4 with TRBJ1-2; D not certain. This TCR was recovered from an adult in good health. This sample comprised peripheral blood, obtained on day 0 of AZD1222 vaccination. CDR3 residues: CASSWSPNYGYTF. For the CDR3, the DNA is TGTGCCAGCAGCTGGAGCCCCAACTATGGCTACACCTTC.